The entry below gives a single TCR beta chain sequence along with its context. The antigen is undetermined. This sample is part of a study of CD8 T cells in Susac syndrome. Findings and caveats of the study: Clonal expansion involving Susac CD8+ cells peaked in TEMRA cells and active patients.

The RNA input was about 0.45 to 1 ug, and it was reverse transcribed with random hexamers. The authors amplified TCR beta CDR3 across 54 Vbeta and 13 Jbeta using immunoSEQ multiplex PCR. A single record per CDR3 protein comes from TCRdb applying MiXCR to the immunoSEQ multiplex PCR reads. The sample lists 50,000 to 55,000 distinct CDR3 sequences, 95% seen once, with less than 0.95% in the top ten. Trimming took off 1 base at V and 2 bases at J, with 2 bases between the two ends. Germline CDR1 DFQATT, CDR2 SNEGSKA (reference sequence). The CDR3 totals 11 residues. The clonotype comes from a human donor with Susac syndrome. The sequencing input was CD8+ T cells from PBMCs. The chain has TRBV20-1 and TRBJ2-5; D remains ambiguous. CDR3: CSARVQETQYF. CDR3 bases: TGCAGTGCTAGAGTACAAGAGACCCAGTACTTC.